The sequence of this TCR beta chain was determined in a study of cytomegalovirus exposure and HLA in healthy donors. Whole-study context: There were fewer than 130 million unique TCR beta sequences, drawn from approximately 180 million T cells, in an earlier analysis.

Study-level points and caveats: According to an earlier analysis, most TCR beta V segments yielded productive rearrangements about 90% or about 30% of the time. A few CMV-associated chains were confirmed in vitro to be specific for CMV antigens.

This clone was observed a handful of times. Its antigen is still unknown. 60 Vbeta and 13 Jbeta primers were used in PCR. Generated by immunoSEQ multiplex PCR, the TCRdb table keeps only in-frame clones and is missing some. The sample carries some 170,000 clones, roughly 10% recorded once. V gave up 6 bases and J gave up 4 bases; unmatched junction bases: 11. CDR3 length: 16 residues. From germline, CDR1 is MDHEN and CDR2 SYDVKM. This TCR was sampled from a woman aged 25 to 45 in good health and CMV-seropositive. The chain links TRBV28 to TRBJ1-2, with TRBD1 identical over 10 bases. The sample consisted of PBMCs. CDR3 DNA sequence: TGTGCCAGCAGCTCCGGGACAGGGGTGGCCGGCTATGGCTACACCTTC. Residues: CASSSGTGVAGYGYTF.